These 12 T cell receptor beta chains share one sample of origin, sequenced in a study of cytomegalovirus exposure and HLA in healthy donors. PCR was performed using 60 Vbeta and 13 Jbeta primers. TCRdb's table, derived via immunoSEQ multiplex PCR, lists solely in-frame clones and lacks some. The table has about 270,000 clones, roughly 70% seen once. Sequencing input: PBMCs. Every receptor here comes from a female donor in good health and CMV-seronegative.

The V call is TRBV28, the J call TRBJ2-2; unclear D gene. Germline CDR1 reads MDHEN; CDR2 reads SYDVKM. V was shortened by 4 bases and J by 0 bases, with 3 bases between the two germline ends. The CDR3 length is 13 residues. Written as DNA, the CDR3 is TGTGCCAGCAGTTCCTCGAACACCGGGGAGCTGTTTTTT. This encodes CASSSSNTGELFF.

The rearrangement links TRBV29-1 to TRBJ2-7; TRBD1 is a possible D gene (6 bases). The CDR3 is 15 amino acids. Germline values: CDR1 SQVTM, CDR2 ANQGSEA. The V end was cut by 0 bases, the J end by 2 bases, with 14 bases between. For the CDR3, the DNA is TGCAGCGTTGAAGATCGACAGGTCGGGGCCTACGAGCAGTACTTC. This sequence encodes CSVEDRQVGAYEQYF.

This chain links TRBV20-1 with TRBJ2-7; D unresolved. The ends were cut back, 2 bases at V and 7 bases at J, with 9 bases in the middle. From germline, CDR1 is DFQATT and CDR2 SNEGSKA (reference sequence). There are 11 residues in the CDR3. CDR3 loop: CSARPSVEQYF. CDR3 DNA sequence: TGCAGTGCTAGACCTTCCGTAGAGCAGTACTTC.

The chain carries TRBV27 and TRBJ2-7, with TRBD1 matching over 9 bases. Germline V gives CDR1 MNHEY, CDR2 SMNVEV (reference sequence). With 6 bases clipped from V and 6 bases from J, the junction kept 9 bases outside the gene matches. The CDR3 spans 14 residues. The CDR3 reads CASRSTGGGLEQYF. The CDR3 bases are TGTGCCAGCAGGTCGACAGGGGGTGGCCTCGAGCAGTACTTC.

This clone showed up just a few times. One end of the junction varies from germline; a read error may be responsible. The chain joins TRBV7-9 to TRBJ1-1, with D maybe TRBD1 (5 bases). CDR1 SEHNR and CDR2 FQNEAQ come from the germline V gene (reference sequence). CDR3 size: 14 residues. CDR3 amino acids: CSSSLGTSGTEAFF. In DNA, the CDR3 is TGTTCCAGCAGCTTGGGCACGTCAGGGACTGAAGCTTTCTTT.

CDR3 amino acids: CASSLLAGGVNEQFF. The CDR3 DNA reads TGTGCCAGCAGCTTACTCGCGGGAGGGGTCAATGAGCAGTTCTTC. The chain employs TRBV7-6 and TRBJ2-1; 9 bases agree with TRBD2. Germline CDR1 and CDR2: SGHVS and FNYEAQ. CDR3 length: 15 amino acids. V lost 2 bases to trimming and J lost 6 bases; unmatched junction nucleotides: 5.

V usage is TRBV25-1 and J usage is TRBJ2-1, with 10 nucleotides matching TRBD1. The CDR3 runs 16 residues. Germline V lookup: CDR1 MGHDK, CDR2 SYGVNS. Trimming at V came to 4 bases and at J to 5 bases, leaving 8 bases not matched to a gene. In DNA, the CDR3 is TGTGCCAGCAGTGCGATGACAGGGGGCATGGACAATGAGCAGTTCTTC. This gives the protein CASSAMTGGMDNEQFF.

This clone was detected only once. The DNA of the CDR3 is TGCGCCAGCCCCCGACTAGCGGGTCAGAATGAGCAGTTCTTC. Protein: CASPRLAGQNEQFF. The J gene is TRBJ2-1, the V gene TRBV5-1; 10 positions match TRBD2. The CDR3 is made up of 14 amino acids. The germline V gene has CDR1 SGHRS and CDR2 YFSETQ. V gave up 7 bases and J gave up 7 bases; unmatched junction bases: 8.

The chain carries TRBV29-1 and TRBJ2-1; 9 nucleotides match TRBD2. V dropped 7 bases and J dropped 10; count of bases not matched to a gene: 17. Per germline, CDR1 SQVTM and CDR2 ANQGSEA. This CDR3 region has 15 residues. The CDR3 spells CSAHGALAGAGEQFF. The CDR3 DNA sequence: TGCAGCGCCCATGGGGCCTTAGCGGGAGCGGGCGAGCAGTTCTTC.

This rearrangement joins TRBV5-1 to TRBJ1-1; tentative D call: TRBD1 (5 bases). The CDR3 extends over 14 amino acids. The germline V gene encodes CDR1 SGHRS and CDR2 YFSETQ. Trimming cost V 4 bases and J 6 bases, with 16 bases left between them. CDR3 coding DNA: TGCGCCAGCAGCAGAGATTTCGGGGACTCTGAAGCTTTCTTT. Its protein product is CASSRDFGDSEAFF. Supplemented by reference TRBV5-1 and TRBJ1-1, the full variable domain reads KAGVTQTPRYLIKTRGQQVTLSCSPISGHRSVSWYQQTPGQGLQFLFEYFSETQRNKGNFPGRFSGRQFSNSRSEMNVSTLELGDSALYLCASSRDFGDSEAFFGQGTRLTVV.

CDR3: CAMADRADTEAFF. The CDR3 nucleotides are TGTGCCATGGCTGACAGGGCCGACACTGAAGCTTTCTTT. The rearrangement uses TRBV10-3 and TRBJ1-1; the match to TRBD1 covers 7 bases. V lost 9 bases and J lost 3; bases outside the gene matches: 7. This CDR3 is built from 13 residues. Germline values: CDR1 ENHRY, CDR2 SYGVKD.

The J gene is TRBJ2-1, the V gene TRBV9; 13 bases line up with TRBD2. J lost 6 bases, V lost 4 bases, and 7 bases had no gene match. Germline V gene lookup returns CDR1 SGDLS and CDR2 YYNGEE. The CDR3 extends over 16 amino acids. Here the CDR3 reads CASSPRTSGRFNEQFF. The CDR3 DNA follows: TGTGCCAGCAGCCCGCGGACTAGCGGGAGATTCAATGAGCAGTTCTTC.